Below, 7 T cell receptor beta chains from the same sample are listed, as sequenced in a study of technical replicates of blood from four donors. Produced via immunoSEQ multiplex PCR; TCRdb's table is partial and in-frame only. Of about 79,000 clones in the sample, 75% to 95% are singletons; the top ten hold under 0.5%. The sample taken for sequencing was T cells isolated from PBMCs. These receptors were collected from a human donor in good health. Some clones in this sample may be carry-over from other donors' samples.

This clone was recorded once. The chain carries TRBV5-5 and TRBJ2-1, with TRBD1 identical over 9 bases. From germline, CDR1 is SGHKS and CDR2 YYEKEE (reference sequence). Trimming cost V 3 bases and J 8 bases; bases outside gene matches: 12. The CDR3 runs to 16 residues. The CDR3 here is CASSSSGTGHDYEQFF. CDR3 bases: TGTGCCAGCAGCTCCTCCGGGACAGGGCATGACTATGAGCAGTTCTTC.

The chain has TRBV28 and TRBJ2-5, with 8 bases fitting TRBD1. Germline trimming cut 2 bases from V and 4 bases from J; bases unmatched to any gene: 3. The V gene's germline CDR1 is MDHEN and CDR2 SYDVKM. The CDR3 sequence is 14 residues long. In DNA, the CDR3 is TGTGCCAGCAGTTTACAGGGACAGGTAGAGACCCAGTACTTC. As protein: CASSLQGQVETQYF.

This chain uses TRBV7-2 with TRBJ2-6, with D tentatively TRBD1 (6 bases). Looked up from germline, CDR1 is SGHTA and CDR2 is FQGNSA. Trimming took off 1 base at V and 0 bases at J, with 16 bases between the two ends. The CDR3 runs 19 residues. For the CDR3, the DNA is TGTGCCAGCAGCTTAGAGGGGACAAACTCGTTCTCTGGGGCCAACGTCCTGACTTTC. This translates into CASSLEGTNSFSGANVLTF.

This clone was picked up one time. V is TRBV18 and J is TRBJ1-2; D is unresolved. From germline, CDR1 is KGHSH and CDR2 LQKENI. The CDR3 runs to 14 residues. The V end was cut by 2 bases, the J end by 1 base, with 8 bases between. The CDR3 DNA sequence: TGTGCCAGCTCACCAAGCGGATTTAACTATGGCTACACCTTC. Residues: CASSPSGFNYGYTF. The full variable domain, in which reference TRBV18 and TRBJ1-2 provide the parts outside the CDR3, is NAGVMQNPRHLVRRRGQEARLRCSPMKGHSHVYWYRQLPEEGLKFMVYLQKENIIDESGMPKERFSAEFPKEGPSILRIQQVVRGDSAAYFCASSPSGFNYGYTFGSGTRLTVV.

V usage is TRBV19 and J usage is TRBJ1-2, with 10 bases fitting TRBD1. The trim removed 4 bases at V and 4 bases at J, leaving 9 bases unmatched. This CDR3 spans 16 amino acids. Germline V gives CDR1 LNHDA, CDR2 SQIVND (reference sequence). This CDR3 is CASSTRQGAKAYGYTF. The CDR3 coding sequence is TGTGCCAGTAGTACGCGACAGGGGGCGAAGGCCTATGGCTACACCTTC.

The gene calls are TRBV4-1 and TRBJ2-7, with 7 nucleotides matching TRBD2. The germline gives CDR1 MGHRA, CDR2 YSYEKL. V lost 3 bases, J lost 2 bases, and 10 bases stayed unmatched. CDR3 length: 16 amino acids. The CDR3 region is CASSHSPSGEAYEQYF. Here the CDR3 DNA reads TGCGCCAGCAGCCATTCTCCTAGCGGAGAGGCCTACGAGCAGTACTTC.

The chain is built from TRBV5-1 and TRBJ1-3; TRBD1 might be the D (5 bases). The V gene lost 0 bases and the J gene lost 4 bases, with 5 bases spanning the gap. The V gene's germline CDR1 is SGHRS and CDR2 YFSETQ. CDR3 length: 13 residues. The CDR3 loop is CASSLEGGNTIYF. The CDR3 nucleotides read TGCGCCAGCAGCTTGGAGGGGGGAAACACCATATATTTT.